This TCR beta chain was documented in a study of T cells expressing NK-cell markers. Study-level findings and limits: Dominant NKG2C+ clonotypes made up roughly 1.0-7.0% of CD8+ T cells in six donors.

For each CDR3 protein, TCRdb gives one entry from its re-call of the 5' RACE reads, without DNA. The sample table sets out approximately 420,000 distinct CDR3 sequences. Turning to this clonotype: Antigen unknown.

The CDR3 runs 13 residues. The chain has TRBV12-3 or TRBV12-4 and TRBJ1-2; TCRdb names TRBD1, which stays unverified in the absence of DNA. The TCR was taken from a woman aged 50 to 60 in good health. Material: blood T cells: a sorted CD56 or NKG2C T cell subset, CD4+ or CD8+ T cells, or bulk PBMC T cells (not recorded which). The CDR3 spells CASSLTGGGGYTF.